The 32 T cell receptor beta chains listed next were all sequenced from one sample in a study of shared clonotypes between healthy human individuals. The table came from immunoSEQ multiplex PCR; TCRdb's copy has only in-frame clones and leaves some out. The sample consists of roughly 1,100,000 clones, around 74% of them appearing once. Material: memory CD4+ T cells sorted from blood. The subset here: CD45RA-negative fraction. Receptor source: a man younger than 30 in good health.

With respect to this clone: This may come from a read error, since a much larger clone is one base off. Other DNA variants within this sample encode the same CDR3. The genes are TRBV5-8 and TRBJ1-1; a weak D match, TRBD1 (5 bases). V was pared by 0 bases and J by 1 base, with 7 bases between. The CDR3 contains 14 residues. The germline V gene encodes CDR1 SGHTS and CDR2 YDEGEE. The CDR3 bases are TGTGCCAGCAGCTTGGGACAGCAGAACACTGAAGCTTTCTTT. Amino acids: CASSLGQQNTEAFF. The full variable domain, with the rest looked up from reference TRBV5-8 and TRBJ1-1, is EAGVTQSPTHLIKTRGQQATLRCSPISGHTSVYWYQQALGLGLQFLLWYDEGEERNRGNFPPRFSGRQFPNYSSELNVNALELEDSALYLCASSLGQQNTEAFFGQGTRLTVV.

The chain employs TRBV11-3 and TRBJ2-3, with D possibly matching TRBD2 (5 bases). The CDR3 length is 15 residues. V was cut by 4 bases and J by 6 bases, with 17 bases left in between. Per the germline V gene, CDR1 is SGHNT and CDR2 is YENEEA. In DNA form, the CDR3 reads TGTGCCAGCAGCTCCCGTGGGGAGCGTGGTGATACGCAGTATTTT. Translated, it gives CASSSRGERGDTQYF.

The DNA for the CDR3 is TGCGCCAGCAGCCAAGGGGGCGGTAGGAGCACTGAAGCTTTCTTT. Its protein product is CASSQGGGRSTEAFF. This sequence joins TRBV4-1 and TRBJ1-1, with D tentatively TRBD1 (5 bases). The ends were cut back, 1 base at V and 4 bases at J, with 13 bases in the middle. The germline CDR1 and CDR2 sequences are MGHRA and YSYEKL. The CDR3 sequence is 15 residues long.

The rearrangement uses TRBV7-2 and TRBJ1-1; 8 bases fit TRBD1. V trimming: 2 bases; J trimming: 10 bases; junction bases outside the gene matches: 6. Germline assignment: CDR1 SGHTA and CDR2 FQGNSA. This CDR3 is 13 amino acids long. CDR3 region: CASSLRGQERAFF. The CDR3 DNA is TGTGCCAGCAGCTTAAGGGGACAGGAGAGAGCTTTCTTT.

Notes on this clone: Other DNA variants within this sample encode the same CDR3. The CDR3 is CSVEVGMNTEAFF. The CDR3 DNA is TGCAGCGTTGAAGTGGGTATGAACACTGAAGCTTTCTTT. The rearrangement joins TRBV29-1 to TRBJ1-1; D remains ambiguous. This CDR3 has 13 amino acids. V was pared by 1 base and J by 0 bases, with 6 bases between. CDR1 is SQVTM, CDR2 ANQGSEA, per germline.

V is TRBV19 and J is TRBJ2-3; D is perhaps TRBD1 or TRBD2 (5 bases each). The germline gives CDR1 LNHDA, CDR2 SQIVND (reference sequence). This CDR3 contains 13 residues. The V and J ends lost 8 bases and 6 bases respectively, with 15 bases between them. The CDR3 coding sequence is TGTGCCAGTCACCCAGGGCGAGGGGATACGCAGTATTTT. It specifies CASHPGRGDTQYF.

This clone showed up just once. V is TRBV5-1 and J is TRBJ1-4, with 9 bases matching TRBD1. Germline CDR1 reads SGHRS; CDR2 reads YFSETQ. There are 15 residues in the CDR3. Trimming cost V 0 bases and J 5 bases; bases outside gene matches: 2. The CDR3 DNA reads as TGCGCCAGCAGCTTGGCCGGGACAGGGAATGAAAAACTGTTTTTT. Translating gives CASSLAGTGNEKLFF.

V usage is TRBV5-1 and J usage is TRBJ1-2, with D possibly matching TRBD1 (5 bases). Germline CDR1 is SGHRS and CDR2 is YFSETQ. Trimming shortened V by 4 bases and J by 5 bases, and 9 bases separated the two germline ends. The CDR3 is 12 amino acids. CDR3 region: CASSQDKYGYTF. The CDR3 nucleotides read TGCGCCAGCAGCCAGGACAAGTATGGCTACACCTTC. Together with reference TRBV5-1 and TRBJ1-2, the CDR3 gives the full variable domain: KAGVTQTPRYLIKTRGQQVTLSCSPISGHRSVSWYQQTPGQGLQFLFEYFSETQRNKGNFPGRFSGRQFSNSRSEMNVSTLELGDSALYLCASSQDKYGYTFGSGTRLTVV.

Regarding this clone: Other DNA variants within this sample encode the same CDR3. The chain joins TRBV7-9 to TRBJ2-5; no clear D. The germline gives CDR1 SEHNR, CDR2 FQNEAQ (reference sequence). Trimming removed 2 bases at V and 5 bases at J, with 3 bases between. The CDR3 is 11 residues long. CDR3 amino acids: CASSLLETQYF. The CDR3 nucleotides are TGTGCCAGCAGCTTACTCGAGACCCAGTACTTC. The full variable domain, with the rest looked up from reference TRBV7-9 and TRBJ2-5, is DTGVSQNPRHKITKRGQNVTFRCDPISEHNRLYWYRQTLGQGPEFLTYFQNEAQLEKSRLLSDRFSAERPKGSFSTLEIQRTEQGDSAMYLCASSLLETQYFGPGTRLLVL.

The chain's CDR3 is CASSPRWGHEQYF. The CDR3 region has the DNA TGTGCCAGCAGCCCCCGATGGGGCCACGAGCAGTACTTC. V and J are TRBV27 and TRBJ2-7; possibly TRBD1 for D (5 bases). V lost 6 bases to trimming and J lost 5 bases, with 14 bases between them. The germline CDR1 and CDR2 sequences are MNHEY and SMNVEV (reference sequence). The CDR3 extends over 13 amino acids.

The chain joins TRBV5-8 to TRBJ1-4; D is possibly TRBD1 (5 bases). The CDR3 loop spans 14 amino acids. The V end lost 3 bases, the J end lost 0 bases, and 6 bases lay between the germline ends. The V gene's germline CDR1 is SGHTS and CDR2 YDEGEE. The chain's CDR3 is CASSSRATNEKLFF. CDR3 in DNA: TGTGCCAGCAGCTCCAGGGCAACTAATGAAAAACTGTTTTTT.

This clone was picked up a small number of times. The CDR3 sequence: CASRWQRGTDTQYF. The CDR3 bases are TGCGCCAGCAGGTGGCAGCGGGGCACAGATACGCAGTATTTT. The chain carries TRBV5-1 and TRBJ2-3; D perhaps matches TRBD2 (6 bases). The germline V gene encodes CDR1 SGHRS and CDR2 YFSETQ. The V end was cut by 5 bases, the J end by 1 base, with 11 bases between. The CDR3 runs 14 residues. The full variable domain, with the rest looked up from reference TRBV5-1 and TRBJ2-3, is KAGVTQTPRYLIKTRGQQVTLSCSPISGHRSVSWYQQTPGQGLQFLFEYFSETQRNKGNFPGRFSGRQFSNSRSEMNVSTLELGDSALYLCASRWQRGTDTQYFGPGTRLTVL.

The chain recombines TRBV27 with TRBJ2-7, with D tentatively TRBD1 or TRBD2 (6 bases each). Trimming pared 2 bases from V and 2 bases from J, leaving 13 bases between. This CDR3 contains 15 residues. The germline gives CDR1 MNHEY, CDR2 SMNVEV (reference sequence). DNA of the CDR3: TGTGCCAGCAGTTTAACAGGGAGGCTCCCCTACGAGCAGTACTTC. This translates into CASSLTGRLPYEQYF.

This clone has a handful of counts. The chain has TRBV21-1 and TRBJ1-5. TRBV21-1 is a listed pseudogene. CDR3 size: 17 residues. This CDR3 reads CASSKGWGSFSNQPQHF. CDR3 coding DNA: TGTGCCAGCAGCAAGGGGTGGGGGTCCTTTAGCAATCAGCCCCAGCATTTT.

The CDR3 bases are TGTGCCAGCAGCCCGGGGGGAGGGGGCCAAGAGACCCAGTACTTC. The encoded protein is CASSPGGGGQETQYF. The chain carries TRBV28 and TRBJ2-5; possibly TRBD2 for D (7 bases). The germline V and J ends were trimmed by 6 bases and 1 base, with 15 bases remaining between them. CDR1 is MDHEN and CDR2 is SYDVKM in the germline V gene. The length of the CDR3 is 15 residues.

Worth noting for this clone: This specimen includes other DNA sequences encoding the same CDR3. J is TRBJ1-2 and V is TRBV27, with D tentatively TRBD1 (5 bases). CDR3 size: 13 residues. Trimming removed 2 bases from V and 1 base from J, with 5 bases in between. Germline values: CDR1 MNHEY, CDR2 SMNVEV (reference sequence). CDR3 sequence reads: CASSLDSNYGYTF. CDR3 in DNA: TGTGCCAGCAGTTTAGACAGTAACTATGGCTACACCTTC.

V gene TRBV7-9 combines with J gene TRBJ2-5; 12 nucleotides line up with TRBD2. This CDR3 contains 13 residues. V shed 6 bases, J shed 7 bases, and the junction held 3 bases outside the gene matches. Germline CDR1 and CDR2: SEHNR and FQNEAQ (reference sequence). The CDR3 DNA sequence: TGTGCCAGCAGTTCGACTAGCGGGGGGACCCAGTACTTC. Amino acid sequence: CASSSTSGGTQYF.

The rearrangement links TRBV6-5 to TRBJ2-7; 7 bases map to TRBD2. V shed 8 bases, J shed 0 bases, and the junction held 7 bases outside the gene matches. The CDR3 has 14 residues. Germline CDR1 is MNHEY and CDR2 is SVGAGI. The CDR3 protein is CASWPGGSSYEQYF. DNA of the CDR3: TGTGCCAGCTGGCCGGGGGGAAGCTCCTACGAGCAGTACTTC.

The V call is TRBV5-6, the J call TRBJ1-2; a weak D match, TRBD1 (5 bases). The CDR3 length is 12 residues. The germline V gene encodes CDR1 SGHDT and CDR2 YYEEEE. V was pared by 4 bases and J by 8 bases, with 12 bases between. This chain's CDR3 is CASSEQALGYTF. The CDR3 nucleotides read TGTGCCAGCAGCGAACAGGCGTTGGGCTACACCTTC.

The gene calls are TRBV5-1 and TRBJ2-7; D might be TRBD2 (5 bases). Germline lookup yields CDR1 SGHRS and CDR2 YFSETQ. V was shortened by 7 bases and J by 1 base, with 12 bases between the two germline ends. The CDR3 runs to 13 residues. CDR3 residues: CASARDGSYEQYF. The CDR3 DNA follows: TGCGCCAGCGCCCGGGATGGTTCCTACGAGCAGTACTTC.

This clone was counted only a few times. V is TRBV5-1 and J is TRBJ2-1; 7 bases are shared with TRBD2. Germline lookup yields CDR1 SGHRS and CDR2 YFSETQ. V lost 0 bases to trimming and J lost 5 bases; unmatched junction nucleotides: 5. This CDR3 spans 15 amino acids. Here the CDR3 reads CASSLATSANNEQFF. The CDR3 nucleotides read TGCGCCAGCAGCTTGGCCACTAGCGCAAACAATGAGCAGTTCTTC.

The chain is built from TRBV4-1 and TRBJ2-1; TRBD2 matches 9 bases. The CDR3 totals 15 residues. V lost 3 bases, J lost 8 bases, and 8 bases stayed unmatched. CDR1 is MGHRA and CDR2 is YSYEKL in the germline V gene. CDR3 in amino acids: CASSHPGTSIYEQFF. The CDR3 DNA reads TGCGCCAGCAGCCACCCCGGGACTAGCATCTATGAGCAGTTCTTC.

This rearrangement joins TRBV7-4 to TRBJ1-4; TRBD1 agrees at 7 bases. The CDR3 length is 13 residues. The V gene end was trimmed by 6 bases and the J gene end by 7 bases; junction bases not matched to a gene: 5. Germline loops: CDR1 SGHVT, CDR2 SQSDAQ. The CDR3 DNA sequence: TGTGCCAGCAGGAACAGGGACAGTGAAAAACTGTTTTTT. It is translated as CASRNRDSEKLFF.

This clone was found once. Here the CDR3 reads CASSLVGQGGNEQFF. CDR3 DNA sequence: TGTGCCAGCAGCTTAGTGGGACAGGGTGGTAATGAGCAGTTCTTC. V and J are TRBV11-2 and TRBJ2-1; TRBD1 agrees at 9 bases. V dropped 1 base and J dropped 7; count of bases not matched to a gene: 5. There are 15 residues in the CDR3. Germline CDR1 and CDR2: SGHAT and FQNNGV.

The V and J genes are TRBV11-2 and TRBJ2-1; 10 bases map to TRBD2. Germline V lookup: CDR1 SGHAT, CDR2 FQNNGV. This CDR3 spans 17 amino acids. V gave up 1 base and J gave up 9 bases; unmatched junction bases: 12. CDR3: CASSLGLAGVSRTEQFF. DNA for the CDR3: TGTGCCAGCAGCTTAGGGCTAGCGGGGGTCTCTCGGACTGAGCAGTTCTTC.

This chain connects TRBV2 to TRBJ2-1; 13 bases agree with TRBD2. Germline-derived CDR1 and CDR2 are SNHLY and FYNNEI. V shed 4 bases, J shed 12 bases, and the junction held 6 bases outside the gene matches. CDR3 size: 14 residues. The CDR3 nucleotides are TGTGCCAGCAGTGCGGGACTAGCGGGATTGGGGCAGTTCTTC. Its translation is CASSAGLAGLGQFF.

The chain has TRBV5-1 and TRBJ2-2, with D perhaps TRBD1 (5 bases). Looked up from germline, CDR1 is SGHRS and CDR2 is YFSETQ. The CDR3 consists of 15 residues. V was trimmed by 4 bases and J by 1 base, leaving 11 bases between them. For the CDR3, the DNA is TGCGCCAGCAGCCCTCTCGGACAGAACACCGGGGAGCTGTTTTTT. Amino acids: CASSPLGQNTGELFF.

The CDR3 here is CASSGGAGVNYNEQFF. In DNA, the CDR3 is TGTGCCAGCAGTGGGGGTGCGGGAGTCAACTACAATGAGCAGTTCTTC. V usage is TRBV6-1 and J usage is TRBJ2-1; 7 bases agree with TRBD2. The CDR3 sequence is 16 residues long. V shed 4 bases, J shed 3 bases, and the junction held 9 bases outside the gene matches. Germline-derived CDR1 and CDR2 are MNHNS and SASEGT.

The V gene is TRBV7-9, the J gene TRBJ2-3; D unresolved. The CDR3 sequence is 15 residues long. Germline assignment: CDR1 SEHNR and CDR2 FQNEAQ (reference sequence). V lost 3 bases to trimming and J lost 6 bases, with 16 bases between them. CDR3 protein: CASSFFTEQGDTQYF. The CDR3 DNA reads TGTGCCAGCAGCTTTTTTACGGAGCAAGGGGATACGCAGTATTTT.

This chain joins TRBV21-1 and TRBJ2-1; TRBD2 was called by the table and not checked on the DNA. TRBV21-1 has pseudogene status. CDR3 length equals 19 residues. Here the CDR3 DNA reads TGTGCCAGCAGCAAAGGGGGACTAGCGGGAGATAGAAGTAGGAATGAGCAGTTCTTC. Translating gives CASSKGGLAGDRSRNEQFF.

The chain couples TRBV28 to TRBJ1-2; TRBD1 matches 7 bases. This CDR3 contains 15 residues. The germline CDR1 and CDR2 sequences are MDHEN and SYDVKM. V lost 4 bases and J lost 0; bases outside the gene matches: 5. The CDR3 protein is CASSSGDRANYGYTF. Written as DNA, the CDR3 is TGTGCCAGCAGTTCCGGGGACAGAGCTAACTATGGCTACACCTTC.

V and J are TRBV6-5 and TRBJ2-3; the D gene is possibly TRBD2 (6 bases). The CDR3 runs 14 residues. Germline lookup yields CDR1 MNHEY and CDR2 SVGAGI. Between the trimmed V and J ends, which lost 6 bases and 7 bases, there was a span of 17 bases. The CDR3 loop is CASSPSGGWNTQYF. As DNA, the CDR3 is TGTGCCAGCAGCCCCAGCGGAGGGTGGAATACGCAGTATTTT.